This section outlines one T cell receptor (beta chain) sequence together with its context. The read ends 3 residues shy of where the CDR3 ends; the end is completed using the germline J gene. Generated by immunoSEQ multiplex PCR, the TCRdb table keeps only in-frame clones and is missing some. This sample's clone table lists around 30,000 clones. This entry comes from a study of T cells in women clearing cervical HPV infection. About the research overall: HLA type stays a possible confounder, typing being limited.

The CDR3 runs 15 residues. From germline, CDR1 is MNHNS and CDR2 SASEGT. Sequenced input: blood buffy coat. The V and J genes are TRBV6-1 and TRBJ2-3, with TRBD2 identical over 11 bases. The clonotype originates from a woman between 18 and 69 years old with a cervical HPV16 infection that either progressed to CIN3+ or cleared (not recorded which). CDR3 sequence reads: CASSGLAGPQETQYF. The DNA read from the CDR3 is TGTGCCAGCAGTGGACTAGCGGGGCCCCAAGAGACG.